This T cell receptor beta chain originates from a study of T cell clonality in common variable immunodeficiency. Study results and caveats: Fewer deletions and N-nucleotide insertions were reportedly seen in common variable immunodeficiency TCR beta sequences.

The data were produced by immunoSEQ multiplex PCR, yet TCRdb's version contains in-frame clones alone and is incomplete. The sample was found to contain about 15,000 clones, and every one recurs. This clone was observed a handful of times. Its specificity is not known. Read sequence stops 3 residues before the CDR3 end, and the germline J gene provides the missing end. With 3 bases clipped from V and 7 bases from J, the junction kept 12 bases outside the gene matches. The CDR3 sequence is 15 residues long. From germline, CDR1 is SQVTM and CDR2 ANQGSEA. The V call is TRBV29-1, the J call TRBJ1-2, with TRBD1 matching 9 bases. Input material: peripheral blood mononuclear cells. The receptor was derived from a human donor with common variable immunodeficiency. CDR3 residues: CSVEEWGQGYRGYTF. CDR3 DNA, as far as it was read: TGCAGCGTTGAGGAGTGGGGACAGGGATACCGTGGC. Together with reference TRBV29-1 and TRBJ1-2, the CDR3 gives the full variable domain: SAVISQKPSRDICQRGTSLTIQCQVDSQVTMMFWYRQQPGQSLTLIATANQGSEATYESGFVIDKFPISRPNLTFSTLTVSNMSPEDSSIYLCSVEEWGQGYRGYTFGSGTRLTVV.